A selection of T cell receptor beta chains follows, all from one sample in a study of shared clonotypes between healthy human individuals. Method: immunoSEQ multiplex PCR; TCRdb's copy keeps in-frame clones and lacks some. This table has fewer than 3 million clones, 92% appearing once. The sample was naive CD4+ T cells from PBMCs. Every receptor here comes from a man between 18 and 29 years old in good health. Some clones in this sample may be carry-over from other donors' samples. CDR3s include the opening cysteine and the closing phenylalanine or tryptophan. The D gene is left open where the match is weak. Expanded clones are given a class, and other clones once, few, many or no size at all.

j_gene	v_gene	abundance	d_gene	CDR3nt	CDR3aa
TRBJ1-4	TRBV29-1	.	.	TGCAGCGTTGGAGTCTCCTCAACTAATGAAAAACTGTTTTTT	CSVGVSSTNEKLFF
TRBJ2-7	TRBV5-5	.	.	TGTGCCAGCAGCCTAAGGACAGCTTACGAGCAGTACTTC	CASSLRTAYEQYF
TRBJ1-2	TRBV7-8	.	.	TGTGCCAGCAGCCCAAGAGCGGAACCCGTCTATGGCTACACCTTC	CASSPRAEPVYGYTF
TRBJ1-5	TRBV15	.	TRBD1	TGTGCCACCAGTCCGGACAGGGCCTATCAGCCCCAGCATTTT	CATSPDRAYQPQHF
TRBJ1-5	TRBV7-9	.	.	TGTGCCAGCAGCCTGATGGCGGAGGGGCCCCAGCATTTT	CASSLMAEGPQHF
TRBJ1-1	TRBV5-1	.	TRBD1	TGCGCCAGCAGCGTGGACAGGTCTGGCAACACTGAAGCTTTCTTT	CASSVDRSGNTEAFF
TRBJ1-4	TRBV10-3	once	.	TGTGCCGCCCAAAGTGAAGTGGGCGAAAAACTGTTTTTT	CAAQSEVGEKLFF
TRBJ2-7	TRBV5-1	once	TRBD2	TGCGCCAGCAGCCCTCTCCCCCAACTAGCGGGGGGCCCCTACGAGCAGTACTTC	CASSPLPQLAGGPYEQYF
TRBJ1-5	TRBV6-5	.	.	TGTGCCAGCACCGCAGGGGAGGTTCAGCCCCAGCATTTT	CASTAGEVQPQHF
TRBJ2-3	TRBV4-3	.	TRBD1	TGCGCCAGCAGCCGGGCCCGGGACAGCCACACAGATACGCAGTATTTT	CASSRARDSHTDTQYF
TRBJ2-1	TRBV6-6	.	.	TGTGCCAGCACCAGAGAAGGGGGCAATGAGCAGTTCTTC	CASTREGGNEQFF
TRBJ1-5	TRBV5-6	.	.	TGTGCCAGCAGCTTGTATGATCAGCCCTATAGCAATCAGCCCCAGCATTTT	CASSLYDQPYSNQPQHF
TRBJ2-1	TRBV18	.	.	TGTGCCAGCTCACCACTTGACCAGTACAATGAGCAGTTCTTC	CASSPLDQYNEQFF
TRBJ2-2	TRBV30	.	.	TGTGCCTGGGAACTGGGGACGAACACCGGGGAGCTGTTTTTT	CAWELGTNTGELFF
TRBJ2-7	TRBV18	.	TRBD2	TGTGCCAGCTCACCAGAAGGACTAGCGGGGGCCTACGAGCAGTACTTC	CASSPEGLAGAYEQYF
TRBJ2-5	TRBV11-3	.	TRBD2	TGTGCCAGCAGCTCCCAAGCGGGAGCGGGCGAGACCCAGTACTTC	CASSSQAGAGETQYF
TRBJ2-7	TRBV19	.	.	TGTGCCAGTGCTGATGGGGCTAGCGACTCCTACGAGCAGTACTTC	CASADGASDSYEQYF
TRBJ1-5	TRBV29-1	.	TRBD1	TGCAGCGGCGGGACAGGGGCCGGGTATCCCCAGCATTTT	CSGGTGAGYPQHF
TRBJ1-1	TRBV7-9	.	TRBD1	TGTGCCAGCAGCTTAGGATTGGGACAGGCTACTGAAGCTTTCTTT	CASSLGLGQATEAFF
TRBJ2-7	TRBV5-8	.	.	TGTGCCAGCAGCTTGGGGGCTGTCAGCCCCTTC	CASSLGAVSPF
TRBJ2-1	TRBV4-1	.	.	TGCGCCAGCAGCCAAGGGATTACCCGACTTACAGACAATGAGCAGTTCTTC	CASSQGITRLTDNEQFF
TRBJ2-7	TRBV11-2	.	.	TGTGCCAGCAGCTTAGGTGCCGTTGCCGAGCAGTACTTC	CASSLGAVAEQYF
TRBJ2-1	TRBV27	.	TRBD2	TGTGCCAGCAGTTTATGGGGCGCGGGAGGGCATGGTAATGAGCAGTTCTTC	CASSLWGAGGHGNEQFF
TRBJ1-4	TRBV9	.	.	TGTGCCAGCAGCGCGCGACAGGCCGGCGAAAAACTGTTTTTT	CASSARQAGEKLFF
TRBJ1-5	TRBV9	.	.	TGTGCCAGCAGCGTAGGGTTGGGTGCGCCCCAGCATTTT	CASSVGLGAPQHF
TRBJ1-2	TRBV7-9	few	.	TGTGCCAGCAGCTTAGTGTCAGAGCTTTATGGCTACACCTTC	CASSLVSELYGYTF
TRBJ1-1	TRBV2	.	.	TGTGCCAGCAGCGCGGGGCTAGGAGGCACTGAAGCTTTCTTT	CASSAGLGGTEAFF
TRBJ2-1	TRBV15	.	TRBD1	TGTGCCACCAGCAGGGAGCCCGGGACAGTTAATGAGCAGTTCTTC	CATSREPGTVNEQFF
TRBJ1-1	TRBV7-2	once	.	TGTGCCAGCAGCGTATCTCCGGGGTGGACTGAAGCTTTCTTT	CASSVSPGWTEAFF
TRBJ1-2	TRBV9	.	.	TGTGCCAGCAGCGTAGGCCCGAGTAACTATGGCTACACCTTC	CASSVGPSNYGYTF
TRBJ2-5	TRBV7-9	once	.	TGTGCCAGCAGCCGGGCCGTCGGGGCTGGCCAAGAGACCCAGTACTTC	CASSRAVGAGQETQYF
TRBJ2-7	TRBV19	.	.	TGTGCCAGTAGTGAGGGAAATGCCTACGAGCAGTACTTC	CASSEGNAYEQYF
TRBJ1-5	TRBV18	.	.	TGTGCCAGCTCACCACCGTCGATCCAGGGAGGTCAGCCCCAGCATTTT	CASSPPSIQGGQPQHF
TRBJ1-1	TRBV6-1	.	TRBD1	TGTGCCAGCAGTTCCGCGGGACAGGGGGCTATTGAAGCTTTCTTT	CASSSAGQGAIEAFF
TRBJ1-3	TRBV10-3	once	.	TGTGCCATCAGTGATACGGCGGGGTCTGGAAACACCATATATTTT	CAISDTAGSGNTIYF
TRBJ2-1	TRBV7-9	.	TRBD2	TGTGCCAGCAGCTTCACTAGCGGATCCTACAATGAGCAGTTCTTC	CASSFTSGSYNEQFF
TRBJ2-3	TRBV28	.	TRBD2	TGTGCCAGCAGCGCGACTAGCGGGGGCACAGATACGCAGTATTTT	CASSATSGGTDTQYF
TRBJ2-1	TRBV5-1	.	.	TGCGCCACCTCAGAGGGCGGAGTAAACAATGAGCAGTTCTTC	CATSEGGVNNEQFF
TRBJ1-2	TRBV6-5	.	.	TGTGCCAGCAATGCGGGGGGCGGTGGCTACACCTTC	CASNAGGGGYTF
TRBJ2-1	TRBV7-2	.	.	TGTGCCAGCAGCTTAGAAGTGCAGGGGACCTACAATGAGCAGTTCTTC	CASSLEVQGTYNEQFF
TRBJ1-5	TRBV5-1	.	.	TGCGCCAGCAGCTTGGATGGGAGGCTCAATCAGCCCCAGCATTTT	CASSLDGRLNQPQHF
TRBJ1-1	TRBV6-5	once	.	TGTGCCAGCAGTTACTCGTCTATTGGGCTGAACACTGAAGCTTTCTTT	CASSYSSIGLNTEAFF
TRBJ2-1	TRBV9	.	.	TGTGCCAGCTCCCAGGGGGGCTCCTTTGGGAATGAGCAGTTCTTC	CASSQGGSFGNEQFF
TRBJ1-1	TRBV18	few	.	TGTGCCAGCTCACTAGAGATCGGTAACACTGAAGCTTTCTTT	CASSLEIGNTEAFF
TRBJ1-1	TRBV11-2	.	.	TGTGCCAGCAGCTTATTGGGGGTAGCTGAAGCTTTCTTT	CASSLLGVAEAFF
TRBJ1-2	TRBV7-9	.	.	TGTGCCAGCACCGCGCTCGGGTTCGACTATGGCTACACCTTC	CASTALGFDYGYTF
TRBJ2-6	TRBV7-3	.	.	TGTGCCAGCAGTTCTAGCGTCCCCAAGTATGGGGCCAACGTCCTGACTTTC	CASSSSVPKYGANVLTF
TRBJ2-7	TRBV27	.	TRBD1	TGTGCCAGCAGTTTGAACAGGGGGCACGGCTCCTACGAGCAGTACTTC	CASSLNRGHGSYEQYF
TRBJ2-7	TRBV18	.	.	TGTGCCAGCTCACCGGGAGAACTCGGGGAGCAGTACTTC	CASSPGELGEQYF
TRBJ1-1	TRBV28	.	.	TGTGCCAGCAGTCCCCCCGGGAGAGGGCCCACTGAAGCTTTCTTT	CASSPPGRGPTEAFF
TRBJ1-1	TRBV4-3	.	.	TGCGCCAGCAGTAGGGGACCGAACACTGAAGCTTTCTTT	CASSRGPNTEAFF
TRBJ1-1	TRBV5-1	.	TRBD1	TGCGCCAGCAGCAATGGACAGGGCGCTGAAGCTTTCTTT	CASSNGQGAEAFF
TRBJ2-5	TRBV11-1	.	TRBD2	TGTGCCAGCAGCTCAGGACTAGCGGAAGAGACCCAGTACTTC	CASSSGLAEETQYF
TRBJ2-1	TRBV11-3	.	TRBD1	TGTGCCAGCAGCCAGGGACAGGCCTACAATGAGCAGTTCTTC	CASSQGQAYNEQFF
TRBJ2-7	TRBV27	.	TRBD2	TGTGCCAGCAGTCGACTAGCGGAAGGCTACGAGCAGTACTTC	CASSRLAEGYEQYF
TRBJ1-1	TRBV5-1	.	.	TGCGCCAGCAGCTTCGGGGGGCAGCCAGCTTTCTTT	CASSFGGQPAFF
TRBJ1-2	TRBV4-2	.	.	TGTGCCAGCAGCCAAGACACCAAAAAAAGAGGCTACACCTTC	CASSQDTKKRGYTF